This TCR beta chain was obtained from a study of blood T cell repertoires in COVID-19. Produced via immunoSEQ multiplex PCR; TCRdb's table is partial and in-frame only. The profile shows 180,000 or so clones, approximately 78% of them singletons. V trimming: 2 bases; J trimming: 2 bases; junction bases outside the gene matches: 3. The length of the CDR3 is 16 residues. In germline, CDR1 is SGHNT, CDR2 YYREEE (reference sequence). The sequenced sample consisted of peripheral blood. The clonotype comes from a woman of 80 years or more with active or convalescent COVID-19. The chain employs TRBV5-4 and TRBJ2-1; 11 bases align to TRBD1. Written as DNA, the CDR3 is TGTGCCAGCAGCTTCGGGACAGGGGGAGCCTACAATGAGCAGTTCTTC. Protein: CASSFGTGGAYNEQFF.